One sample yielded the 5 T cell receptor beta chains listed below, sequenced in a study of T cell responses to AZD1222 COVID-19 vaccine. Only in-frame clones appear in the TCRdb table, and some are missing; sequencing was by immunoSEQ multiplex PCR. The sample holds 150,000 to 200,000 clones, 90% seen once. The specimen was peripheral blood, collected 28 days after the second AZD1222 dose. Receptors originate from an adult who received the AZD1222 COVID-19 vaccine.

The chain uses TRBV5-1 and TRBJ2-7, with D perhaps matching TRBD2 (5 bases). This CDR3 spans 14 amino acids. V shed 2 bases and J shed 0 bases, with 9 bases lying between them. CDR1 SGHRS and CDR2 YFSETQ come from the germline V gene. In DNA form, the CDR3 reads TGCGCCAGCAGCTTCCACCGGGACTCCTACGAGCAGTACTTC. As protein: CASSFHRDSYEQYF.

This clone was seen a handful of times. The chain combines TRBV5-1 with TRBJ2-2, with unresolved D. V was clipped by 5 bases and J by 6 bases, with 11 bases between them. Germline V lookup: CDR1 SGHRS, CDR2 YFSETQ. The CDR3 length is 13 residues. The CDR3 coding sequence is TGCGCCAGCAGTCAGTACCCCGCCGGGGAGCTGTTTTTT. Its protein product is CASSQYPAGELFF.

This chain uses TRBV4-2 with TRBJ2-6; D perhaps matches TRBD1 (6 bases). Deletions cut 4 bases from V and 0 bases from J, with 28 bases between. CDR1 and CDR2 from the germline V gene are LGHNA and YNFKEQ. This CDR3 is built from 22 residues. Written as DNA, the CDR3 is TGTGCCAGCAGCCCCCCGGGGCCAGGGGCCATCCCTGGGAGCTCTGGGGCCAACGTCCTGACTTTC. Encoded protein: CASSPPGPGAIPGSSGANVLTF.

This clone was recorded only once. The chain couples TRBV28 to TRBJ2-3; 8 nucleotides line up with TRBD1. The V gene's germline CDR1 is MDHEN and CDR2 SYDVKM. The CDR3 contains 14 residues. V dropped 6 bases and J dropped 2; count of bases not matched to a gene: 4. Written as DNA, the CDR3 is TGTGCCAGCAGAGGGGGACAGGACACAGATACGCAGTATTTT. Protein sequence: CASRGGQDTDTQYF.

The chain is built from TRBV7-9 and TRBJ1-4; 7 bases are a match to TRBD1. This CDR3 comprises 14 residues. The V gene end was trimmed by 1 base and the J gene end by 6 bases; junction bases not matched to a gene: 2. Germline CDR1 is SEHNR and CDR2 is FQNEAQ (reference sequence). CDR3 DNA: TGTGCCAGCAGCTTAGGACAGGGAGATGAAAAACTGTTTTTT. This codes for CASSLGQGDEKLFF.